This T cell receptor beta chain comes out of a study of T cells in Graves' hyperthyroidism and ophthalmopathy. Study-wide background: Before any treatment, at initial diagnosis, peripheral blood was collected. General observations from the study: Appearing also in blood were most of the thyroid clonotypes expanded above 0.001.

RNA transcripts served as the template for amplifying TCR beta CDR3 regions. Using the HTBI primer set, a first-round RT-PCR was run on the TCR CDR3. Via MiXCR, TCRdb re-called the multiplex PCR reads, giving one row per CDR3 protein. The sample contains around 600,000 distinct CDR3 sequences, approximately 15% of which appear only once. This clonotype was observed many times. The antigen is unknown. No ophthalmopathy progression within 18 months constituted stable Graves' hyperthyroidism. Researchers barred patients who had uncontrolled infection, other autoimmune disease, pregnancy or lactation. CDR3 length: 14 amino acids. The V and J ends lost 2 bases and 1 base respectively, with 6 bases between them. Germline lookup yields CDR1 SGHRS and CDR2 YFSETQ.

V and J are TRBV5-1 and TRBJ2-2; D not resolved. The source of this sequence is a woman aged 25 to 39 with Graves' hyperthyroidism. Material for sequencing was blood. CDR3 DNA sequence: TGCGCCAGCAGCTTTAACCGGAACACCGGGGAGCTGTTTTTT. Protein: CASSFNRNTGELFF. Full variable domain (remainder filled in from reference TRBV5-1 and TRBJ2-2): KAGVTQTPRYLIKTRGQQVTLSCSPISGHRSVSWYQQTPGQGLQFLFEYFSETQRNKGNFPGRFSGRQFSNSRSEMNVSTLELGDSALYLCASSFNRNTGELFFGEGSRLTVL.